The 29 T cell receptor beta chains presented below share a single source sample, sequenced in a study of regulatory T cells in long-lasting Graves disease. Time point meaning: persistent/refractory GD, antithyroid drugs over 5 years with positive TRAb. PBMCs were the source of the RNA used for TCR sequencing. Relying on iRepertoire HTBI primers and Arm-PCR of CDR3 regions, the team built TCR beta libraries. TCRdb used MiXCR to reprocess the multiplex PCR reads, holding one entry per CDR3 protein. The table includes fewer than 450,000 distinct CDR3 sequences, less than 25% detected once. Sequenced here: peripheral blood mononuclear cells (PBMCs), sampled when the disease was refractory, from a patient treated with antithyroid drugs. These receptors came from a female donor with Graves disease.

This clonotype was observed a few times. The gene calls are TRBV27 and TRBJ2-7, with TRBD1 identical over 9 bases. This CDR3 spans 15 amino acids. Germline V gene data show CDR1 as MNHEY and CDR2 as SMNVEV (reference sequence). J was trimmed by 7 bases and V by 3 bases; bases with no gene match: 10. CDR3 sequence reads: CASSFSVTGGGEQYF. CDR3 nucleotides: TGTGCCAGCAGTTTCTCCGTGACAGGGGGAGGGGAGCAGTACTTC.

This rearrangement joins TRBV14 to TRBJ2-1; 7 bases are shared with TRBD1. The CDR3 runs 15 residues. Losses at the gene ends were 3 bases for V and 4 bases for J; bases not matched to a gene: 6. Germline-derived CDR1 and CDR2 are SGHDN and FVKESK. The CDR3 sequence: CASSQFTGAYNEQFF. CDR3 coding DNA: TGTGCCAGCAGCCAGTTCACAGGGGCGTACAATGAGCAGTTCTTC.

This clonotype turned up a few times. J is TRBJ1-6 and V is TRBV5-1; 7 nucleotides line up with TRBD1. The germline gives CDR1 SGHRS, CDR2 YFSETQ. V lost 3 bases and J lost 0; bases outside the gene matches: 9. This CDR3 region has 18 residues. CDR3 coding DNA: TGCGCCAGCAGCTCACAATACAGGGGCAGCTCCTATAATTCACCCCTCCACTTT. It is translated as CASSSQYRGSSYNSPLHF.

The chain links TRBV4-3 to TRBJ1-5; 7 positions match TRBD1. The CDR3 consists of 13 residues. Germline CDR1 is LGHNA and CDR2 is YSLEER. V trimming: 0 bases; J trimming: 9 bases; junction bases outside the gene matches: 2. Here the CDR3 DNA reads TGCGCCAGCAGCCAAGATCAGGGGGGGCCCCAGCATTTT. Residues: CASSQDQGGPQHF.

CDR3 residues: CSVIVDRVLGGANVLTF. The CDR3 region has the DNA TGCAGCGTAATAGTGGACAGGGTATTGGGTGGGGCCAACGTCCTGACTTTC. The rearrangement uses TRBV29-1 and TRBJ2-6; 8 nucleotides agree with TRBD1. The CDR3 contains 17 residues. Looked up from germline, CDR1 is SQVTM and CDR2 is ANQGSEA. J was trimmed by 3 bases and V by 6 bases; bases with no gene match: 13.

This clonotype was seen ten or more times. The V and J genes are TRBV12-3 or TRBV12-4 and TRBJ1-4, with a weak D call TRBD1 (5 bases). V dropped 5 bases and J dropped 8 bases, with 21 bases sitting between them. The CDR3 has 16 amino acids. The CDR3 loop is CASSLDIAEGWEKLFF. The CDR3, as DNA: TGTGCCAGCAGTCTGGACATCGCCGAGGGGTGGGAAAAACTGTTTTTT.

This rearrangement joins TRBV19 to TRBJ2-7, with 7 positions matching TRBD2. Looked up from germline, CDR1 is LNHDA and CDR2 is SQIVND (reference sequence). V trimming: 3 bases; J trimming: 2 bases; junction bases outside the gene matches: 1. CDR3 length: 13 residues. CDR3: CASSIGLAYEQYF. The CDR3 DNA sequence: TGTGCCAGTAGTATCGGACTAGCCTACGAGCAGTACTTC.

Notes on this clonotype: Compared with germline, one end of the junction differs, possibly owing to a read error. The chain recombines TRBV18 with TRBJ2-1; the D gene is possibly TRBD2 (5 bases). This CDR3 comprises 16 residues. Germline lookup yields CDR1 KGHSH and CDR2 LQKENI. The CDR3 is CASSPPRSSSNNEQFF. The CDR3 region has the DNA TGTGCCAGCTCACCACCGAGGTCTAGCTCCAACAATGAGCAGTTCTTC.

To note about this clonotype: Possible read error: a much larger clone is one base away. The chain joins TRBV6-1 to TRBJ1-5, with TRBD1 as a possible D gene (6 bases). The CDR3 length is 13 residues. Germline V lookup: CDR1 MNHNS, CDR2 SASEGT. CDR3 amino acids: CASSQDSYQPLHF. The CDR3 nucleotides read TGTGCCAGCAGTCAGGACAGTTATCAGCCCCTGCATTTT.

This clonotype has ten or more counts. The chain's CDR3 is CSARSGAQETQYF. CDR3 sequence (DNA): TGCAGTGCTAGAAGCGGGGCTCAAGAGACCCAGTACTTC. The J gene is TRBJ2-5, the V gene TRBV20-1, with 7 bases fitting TRBD2. From germline, CDR1 is DFQATT and CDR2 SNEGSKA (reference sequence). CDR3 length equals 13 residues. Trimming took 2 bases from V and 2 from J; bases not matched to a gene: 2.

This CDR3 reads CASSYGGGRGEQYF. CDR3 DNA sequence: TGTGCCAGCAGTTACGGGGGCGGGAGGGGCGAGCAGTACTTC. This sequence joins TRBV6-5 and TRBJ2-7; 9 positions agree with TRBD2. This CDR3 has 14 residues. Per the germline V gene, CDR1 is MNHEY and CDR2 is SVGAGI. After removal of 2 bases from V and 6 bases from J, the junction contained 5 bases not matched to a gene.

The sample holds many counts of this clonotype. CDR3 protein: CASSESARLGYTF. Here the CDR3 DNA reads TGTGCCAGCAGTGAAAGTGCGAGACTTGGCTACACCTTC. V and J are TRBV6-1 and TRBJ1-2; D is unresolved. The V and J ends lost 2 bases and 7 bases respectively, with 11 bases between them. The CDR3 covers 13 residues. CDR1 MNHNS and CDR2 SASEGT come from the germline V gene.

This clonotype occurred a few times. V usage is TRBV10-3 and J usage is TRBJ2-5; 10 bases are shared with TRBD2. Germline CDR1 reads ENHRY; CDR2 reads SYGVKD. The CDR3 contains 17 residues. J gave up 5 bases and V 3 bases, and 12 bases lay outside the gene matches. This chain's CDR3 is CAISEFAGTSVGETQYF. The CDR3 region has the DNA TGTGCCATCAGTGAATTCGCCGGGACTAGCGTGGGGGAGACCCAGTACTTC.

V usage is TRBV30 and J usage is TRBJ2-2, with 10 bases identical to TRBD2. The germline CDR1 and CDR2 sequences are GTSNPN and SVGIG (reference sequence). The CDR3 is 15 residues long. The trim removed 3 bases at V and 2 bases at J, leaving 3 bases unmatched. CDR3 region: CAWSWTSGNTGELFF. The CDR3 DNA reads TGTGCCTGGAGCTGGACTAGCGGAAACACCGGGGAGCTGTTTTTT. Full variable domain (outside the CDR3, taken from reference TRBV30 and TRBJ2-2): SQTIHQWPATLVQPVGSPLSLECTVEGTSNPNLYWYRQAAGRGLQLLFYSVGIGQISSEVPQNLSASRPQDRQFILSSKKLLLSDSGFYLCAWSWTSGNTGELFFGEGSRLTVL.

The chain links TRBV19 to TRBJ2-1; 9 bases match TRBD2. CDR3 length: 13 residues. Germline V CDR1 and CDR2: LNHDA, SQIVND (reference sequence). After removal of 8 bases from V and 7 bases from J, the junction contained 6 bases not matched to a gene. CDR3 coding DNA: TGTGCCAGTCAGACTAGCGGTTGGAATGAGCAGTTCTTC. Translating gives CASQTSGWNEQFF. The full variable domain, rest sourced from reference TRBV19 and TRBJ2-1, is DGGITQSPKYLFRKEGQNVTLSCEQNLNHDAMYWYRQDPGQGLRLIYYSQIVNDFQKGDIAEGYSVSREKKESFPLTVTSAQKNPTAFYLCASQTSGWNEQFFGPGTRLTVL.

This clonotype was detected many times. The CDR3 here is CASSSGGEKLFF. The CDR3 DNA reads as TGTGCCAGCAGCTCAGGGGGTGAAAAACTGTTTTTT. V usage is TRBV28 and J usage is TRBJ1-4; the match to TRBD1 covers 7 bases. The CDR3 is made up of 12 amino acids. Per the germline V gene, CDR1 is MDHEN and CDR2 is SYDVKM. J lost 7 bases, V lost 6 bases, and 2 bases had no gene match.

The V and J genes are TRBV13 and TRBJ2-1; 9 positions agree with TRBD2. V shed 9 bases and J 2 bases; nucleotides not matched to a gene: 11. The CDR3 runs 16 residues. Germline CDR1 is PRHDT and CDR2 is FYEKMQ (reference sequence). CDR3 amino acids: CASSDPSGKTYNEQFF. The CDR3 DNA reads TGTGCCAGTTCCGACCCTAGCGGGAAAACCTACAATGAGCAGTTCTTC.

A few counts support this clonotype. The chain employs TRBV20-1 and TRBJ2-1, with 11 bases that match TRBD2. The CDR3 runs to 14 residues. V was clipped by 5 bases and J by 5 bases; unmatched bases: 5. CDR1 DFQATT and CDR2 SNEGSKA come from the germline V gene (reference sequence). The CDR3 sequence: CSAFTSGGHNEQFF. The DNA of the CDR3 is TGCAGTGCTTTTACTAGCGGGGGACACAATGAGCAGTTCTTC.

This clonotype appeared a few times. V and J are TRBV19 and TRBJ1-1; D is ambiguous. Germline V gene sequence: CDR1 LNHDA, CDR2 SQIVND (reference sequence). Trimming took off 4 bases at V and 4 bases at J, with 10 bases between the two ends. The CDR3 consists of 13 residues. The chain's CDR3 is CASSKAGGTEAFF. CDR3 bases: TGTGCCAGTAGTAAGGCCGGAGGCACTGAAGCTTTCTTT.

The chain uses TRBV10-3 and TRBJ1-4; D is unclear. This CDR3 comprises 13 residues. Per the germline V gene, CDR1 is ENHRY and CDR2 is SYGVKD. V was clipped by 4 bases and J by 7 bases, with 10 bases between them. The CDR3 DNA sequence: TGTGCCATCAGTGCAGAAAGCCTTGAAAAACTGTTTTTT. Amino acid sequence: CAISAESLEKLFF.

This clonotype was observed a few times. This sequence joins TRBV20-1 and TRBJ1-2; the D is unclear. Deletions cut 8 bases from V and 8 bases from J, with 18 bases between. Germline V gene sequence: CDR1 DFQATT, CDR2 SNEGSKA (reference sequence). The CDR3 is 12 amino acids. The CDR3 DNA sequence: TGCAGTACTCAACCCGGGGTCGGGGGCTACACCTTC. This gives the protein CSTQPGVGGYTF.

This rearrangement joins TRBV20-1 to TRBJ2-7, with no clear D. CDR1 and CDR2 (germline): DFQATT, SNEGSKA (reference sequence). CDR3 length equals 14 residues. V lost 6 bases and J lost 4, with 19 bases in between. For the CDR3, the DNA is TGCAGTGCAACCAAGGCAGGAGAGGAATACGAGCAGTACTTC. Amino acid sequence: CSATKAGEEYEQYF.

The sample holds one count of this clonotype. A much larger clone lies a single base off, so this may be a read error. The CDR3 sequence is CASSLNPVNTEAFF. The CDR3 coding sequence is TGTGCCAGCAGCTTGAATCCAGTAAACACTGAAGCTTTCTTT. The chain links TRBV11-2 to TRBJ1-1, with D uncertain. In germline, CDR1 is SGHAT, CDR2 FQNNGV. This CDR3 is built from 14 residues. V dropped 3 bases and J dropped 2 bases, with 10 bases sitting between them.

V gene TRBV28 combines with J gene TRBJ2-1, with D tentatively TRBD1 or TRBD2 (6 bases each). The CDR3 consists of 16 residues. Per the germline V gene, CDR1 is MDHEN and CDR2 is SYDVKM. V shed 2 bases and J shed 7 bases, with 18 bases lying between them. The CDR3 sequence is CASSLVSGGHVNEQFF. The CDR3 DNA is TGTGCCAGCAGTTTAGTTTCCGGGGGCCATGTGAATGAGCAGTTCTTC.

This sequence joins TRBV11-2 and TRBJ2-1, with 10 bases aligning to TRBD2. Trimming at V came to 3 bases and at J to 9 bases, leaving 5 bases not matched to a gene. CDR1 and CDR2 from the germline V gene are SGHAT and FQNNGV. This CDR3 comprises 14 residues. CDR3 residues: CASSLASGSSEQFF. The CDR3 nucleotides read TGTGCCAGCAGCTTGGCTAGCGGGAGCTCTGAGCAGTTCTTC.

In regard to this clonotype: A clone one base away is much larger, so this may be a read error. The rearrangement uses TRBV2 and TRBJ2-1; D not certain. The length of the CDR3 is 15 residues. Trimming stripped 5 bases from V and 6 bases from J, with 17 bases between. Germline values: CDR1 SNHLY, CDR2 FYNNEI. CDR3 loop: CASSTVSNNCNEQFF. DNA for the CDR3: TGTGCCAGCAGTACCGTCTCTAACAACTGCAATGAGCAGTTCTTC. Supplemented by reference TRBV2 and TRBJ2-1, the full variable domain reads EPEVTQTPSHQVTQMGQEVILRCVPISNHLYFYWYRQILGQKVEFLVSFYNNEISEKSEIFDDQFSVERPDGSNFTLKIRSTKLEDSAMYFCASSTVSNNCNEQFFGPGTRLTVL.

At least ten counts were recorded for this clonotype. The rearrangement joins TRBV20-1 to TRBJ1-2, with 7 positions matching TRBD1. The ends lost 6 bases at V and 5 bases at J; junction bases unmatched: 9. Looked up from germline, CDR1 is DFQATT and CDR2 is SNEGSKA (reference sequence). The CDR3 totals 13 residues. The CDR3 here is CSAPPGGFYGYTF. In nucleotides, the CDR3 is TGCAGTGCCCCGCCAGGGGGGTTTTATGGCTACACCTTC.

The rearrangement links TRBV28 to TRBJ1-2; D remains ambiguous. The CDR3 extends over 13 amino acids. The V gene's germline CDR1 is MDHEN and CDR2 SYDVKM. The V and J ends lost 2 bases and 8 bases respectively, with 12 bases between them. The CDR3 DNA follows: TGTGCCAGCAGTTTACGAGAGGCGCGGGGCTACACCTTC. The encoded protein is CASSLREARGYTF.

This clonotype came up a few times. This rearrangement joins TRBV19 to TRBJ1-4; D gene ambiguous. The CDR3 is 15 residues long. CDR1 is LNHDA, CDR2 SQIVND, per germline (reference sequence). V dropped 6 bases and J dropped 4 bases, with 15 bases sitting between them. In nucleotides, the CDR3 is TGTGCCAGTAGGCAGATACAGAGGAATAATGAAAAACTGTTTTTT. Its protein is CASRQIQRNNEKLFF. The variable domain in full, with the rest retrieved from reference TRBV19 and TRBJ1-4, is DGGITQSPKYLFRKEGQNVTLSCEQNLNHDAMYWYRQDPGQGLRLIYYSQIVNDFQKGDIAEGYSVSREKKESFPLTVTSAQKNPTAFYLCASRQIQRNNEKLFFGSGTQLSVL.